The 31 T cell receptor beta chains given below trace back to one sample, sequenced in a study of graft-versus-host responses after intestinal transplantation. The repertoire was sequenced with immunoSEQ multiplex PCR; TCRdb's copy has only in-frame clones and lacks some. The table records 12,000 to 15,000 clones, around 74% of them present only once. Tissue processing of the graft released intraepithelial and lamina propria lymphocytes from it. The material sequenced was ileum tissue, taken 16 days after intestinal transplant. Receptors originate from a human patient who received an intestinal transplant, so some T cells may come from the graft donor.

The chain uses TRBV7-6 and TRBJ2-5; TRBD2 might be the D (5 bases). The germline V and J ends were trimmed by 1 base and 6 bases, with 12 bases remaining between them. CDR1 is SGHVS and CDR2 is FNYEAQ in the germline V gene. The CDR3 has 14 residues. CDR3 sequence reads: CASSLEYGIKTQYF. CDR3 DNA: TGTGCCAGCAGCTTAGAATACGGGATAAAGACCCAGTACTTC.

The CDR3 nucleotides are TGTGCCAGCAGTTTCGGGGGGGACACCTACGAGCAGTACTTC. Translated: CASSFGGDTYEQYF. This sequence joins TRBV27 and TRBJ2-7; TRBD2 matches 8 bases. CDR3 length: 14 amino acids. V shed 3 bases, J shed 2 bases, and the junction held 3 bases outside the gene matches. Germline CDR1 and CDR2: MNHEY and SMNVEV (reference sequence).

This chain joins TRBV27 and TRBJ1-2; D ambiguous. CDR3 length: 13 residues. V dropped 3 bases and J dropped 4 bases, with 9 bases sitting between them. CDR1 MNHEY and CDR2 SMNVEV come from the germline V gene (reference sequence). The CDR3 DNA reads TGTGCCAGCAGTTTTGGCAGGTCCTATGGCTACACCTTC. Translating it yields CASSFGRSYGYTF.

This clone was detected only a few times. The chain recombines TRBV6-5 with TRBJ2-5; the D gene is possibly TRBD1 (6 bases). V lost 8 bases to trimming and J lost 5 bases, with 21 bases between them. Germline CDR1 and CDR2: MNHEY and SVGAGI. This CDR3 is built from 15 residues. CDR3 DNA sequence: TGTGCCAGCCCCGGTGCAGGGGTAGAGGAGGAGACCCAGTACTTC. As protein: CASPGAGVEEETQYF.

This clone was recorded a few times. The rearrangement joins TRBV28 to TRBJ2-5; 7 positions agree with TRBD1. Germline CDR1 reads MDHEN; CDR2 reads SYDVKM. This CDR3 has 16 amino acids. V gave up 5 bases and J gave up 0 bases; unmatched junction bases: 9. The CDR3 spells CASSPRTGLYQETQYF. In DNA, the CDR3 is TGTGCCAGCAGTCCCAGGACAGGTCTGTACCAAGAGACCCAGTACTTC.

In DNA, the CDR3 is TGTGCCACCACGGGACAGGGTTCCTACAATGAGCAGTTCTTC. Translated, it gives CATTGQGSYNEQFF. The chain uses TRBV6-5 and TRBJ2-1, with TRBD1 matching over 9 bases. This CDR3 has 14 amino acids. Germline CDR1 MNHEY, CDR2 SVGAGI. V lost 10 bases and J lost 1; bases outside the gene matches: 5.

This clone was observed a handful of times. The rearrangement links TRBV6-5 to TRBJ1-1; D not certain. The CDR3 spans 13 residues. The V end was cut by 2 bases, the J end by 5 bases, with 9 bases between. Germline V gene lookup returns CDR1 MNHEY and CDR2 SVGAGI. CDR3 in amino acids: CASSYGGGTEAFF. The CDR3 nucleotides read TGTGCCAGCAGTTACGGAGGTGGGACTGAAGCTTTCTTT.

The chain carries TRBV4-1 and TRBJ2-1; possible D gene TRBD2, 5 bases. This CDR3 has 14 amino acids. Trimming took off 1 base at V and 8 bases at J, with 12 bases between the two ends. Germline lookup yields CDR1 MGHRA and CDR2 YSYEKL. CDR3 sequence (DNA): TGCGCCAGCAGCCAAGGTTCGGGAACCGATGAGCAGTTCTTC. Its translation: CASSQGSGTDEQFF.

This clone was counted a few times. The genes are TRBV6-5 and TRBJ1-2; 7 bases agree with TRBD1. Germline V gene sequence: CDR1 MNHEY, CDR2 SVGAGI. This CDR3 has 15 residues. Trimming at V came to 4 bases and at J to 6 bases, leaving 11 bases not matched to a gene. The CDR3 coding sequence is TGTGCCAGCAGTTTTTATCCTACAGGGGAGGATGGCTACACCTTC. This gives the protein CASSFYPTGEDGYTF.

This clone is deemed medium-sized. The chain is built from TRBV19 and TRBJ2-1, with D uncertain. Germline assignment: CDR1 LNHDA and CDR2 SQIVND (reference sequence). The CDR3 consists of 15 residues. The V gene lost 5 bases and the J gene lost 0 bases, with 11 bases spanning the gap. The CDR3 region has the DNA TGTGCCAGTAGTGCGTTACCGAGCTCCTACAATGAGCAGTTCTTC. Translating gives CASSALPSSYNEQFF.

In its sample, this clone was seen once. The chain uses TRBV9 and TRBJ2-1, with 10 bases identical to TRBD2. Germline CDR1 is SGDLS and CDR2 is YYNGEE. V lost 6 bases and J lost 5; bases outside the gene matches: 8. There are 15 residues in the CDR3. This CDR3 reads CASNSGTSVNNEQFF. Written as DNA, the CDR3 is TGTGCCAGCAATTCCGGGACTAGCGTCAACAATGAGCAGTTCTTC.

The chain recombines TRBV29-1 with TRBJ2-7; 7 positions match TRBD1. The CDR3 is 14 residues long. Looked up from germline, CDR1 is SQVTM and CDR2 is ANQGSEA. The J segment lost 1 base and the V segment lost 8 bases, leaving 11 bases of the junction unmatched. CDR3 nucleotides: TGCAGCCTAAGGGGGCAGGCGCCATCCTACGAGCAGTACTTC. Residues: CSLRGQAPSYEQYF.

The chain has TRBV28 and TRBJ1-5; D might be TRBD1 (5 bases). Deletions cut 6 bases from V and 6 bases from J, with 15 bases between. The CDR3 contains 14 residues. Germline V CDR1 and CDR2: MDHEN, SYDVKM. The CDR3 DNA follows: TGTGCCAGCAGATGGGGGGGTGAGAGTCAGCCCCAGCATTTT. Translating it yields CASRWGGESQPQHF.

The chain combines TRBV11-3 with TRBJ2-3, with D possibly matching TRBD2 (6 bases). V lost 4 bases to trimming and J lost 3 bases, with 14 bases between them. The CDR3 extends over 15 amino acids. Germline V gene data show CDR1 as SGHNT and CDR2 as YENEEA. The CDR3 sequence is CASSSHAGGTDTQYF. In nucleotides, the CDR3 is TGTGCCAGCAGCTCTCATGCCGGGGGTACAGATACGCAGTATTTT.

The chain employs TRBV5-1 and TRBJ1-1, with 7 bases matching TRBD1. This CDR3 region has 16 residues. CDR1 is SGHRS and CDR2 is YFSETQ in the germline V gene. Trimming at V came to 2 bases and at J to 0 bases, leaving 7 bases not matched to a gene. The CDR3 protein is CASSFLRTGVNTEAFF. DNA for the CDR3: TGCGCCAGCAGCTTTCTGAGAACAGGGGTGAACACTGAAGCTTTCTTT.

The chain recombines TRBV21-1 with TRBJ2-1; TRBD1, the D gene given by the table, was not confirmed from the DNA. TRBV21-1 is described as a pseudogene. This CDR3 region has 15 residues. CDR3 residues: CASSKGQSSYNEQFF. CDR3 sequence (DNA): TGTGCCAGCAGCAAAGGCCAGTCCTCCTACAATGAGCAGTTCTTC.

The gene calls are TRBV10-1 and TRBJ2-1, with 14 nucleotides matching TRBD2. After removal of 3 bases from V and 4 bases from J, the junction contained 8 bases not matched to a gene. The CDR3 covers 18 residues. CDR1 is WNHNN and CDR2 is SYGVQD in the germline V gene (reference sequence). CDR3 residues: CASSERLAGGPGYNEQFF. The CDR3 nucleotides are TGCGCCAGCAGTGAACGACTAGCGGGAGGGCCAGGTTACAATGAGCAGTTCTTC.

The chain carries TRBV11-1 and TRBJ2-1; 12 bases agree with TRBD2. The CDR3 is 14 amino acids. V gave up 8 bases and J gave up 4 bases; unmatched junction bases: 3. Germline-derived CDR1 and CDR2 are SGHAT and FQDESV (reference sequence). As DNA, the CDR3 is TGTGCCAGCCGACTAGCGGGGGATTACAATGAGCAGTTCTTC. Residues: CASRLAGDYNEQFF.

The chain is built from TRBV7-8 and TRBJ1-2; D is unclear. Trimming shortened V by 2 bases and J by 4 bases, and 5 bases separated the two germline ends. Germline V lookup: CDR1 SGHVS, CDR2 FQNEAQ. The CDR3 runs 12 residues. This chain's CDR3 is CASSLNSYGYTF. CDR3 nucleotides: TGTGCCAGCAGCTTAAACAGCTATGGCTACACCTTC.

The chain is built from TRBV29-1 and TRBJ2-5, with D tentatively TRBD1 (6 bases). In germline, CDR1 is SQVTM, CDR2 ANQGSEA. The V and J ends lost 0 bases and 5 bases respectively, with 10 bases between them. The CDR3 totals 13 residues. CDR3: CSVEEGAQETQYF. The CDR3 coding sequence is TGCAGCGTTGAAGAGGGGGCTCAGGAGACCCAGTACTTC.

This clone has only one observation. This chain uses TRBV6-1 with TRBJ2-7; perhaps TRBD1 as D (5 bases). The V gene's germline CDR1 is MNHNS and CDR2 SASEGT. V lost 4 bases and J 2 bases, leaving 12 bases between the germline ends. The CDR3 covers 14 residues. The chain's CDR3 is CASSVRQTPYEQYF. The CDR3 DNA reads as TGTGCCAGCAGTGTCCGACAGACCCCCTACGAGCAGTACTTC.

This chain uses TRBV6-1 with TRBJ2-7, with D possibly being TRBD1 (5 bases). Trimming left V 3 bases short and J 1 base short, with 13 bases between. This CDR3 region has 15 residues. The germline CDR1 and CDR2 sequences are MNHNS and SASEGT. CDR3 residues: CASSDGQTGSYEQYF. The DNA for the CDR3 is TGTGCCAGCAGTGACGGACAAACCGGTTCCTACGAGCAGTACTTC.

This rearrangement joins TRBV6-6 to TRBJ1-1; tentatively, D is TRBD1 (6 bases). The CDR3 is 13 amino acids. Looked up from germline, CDR1 is MNHNY and CDR2 is SVGAGI (reference sequence). The V end lost 6 bases, the J end lost 5 bases, and 13 bases lay between the germline ends. In DNA, the CDR3 is TGTGCCAGCAGATCCCGGACAGATACTGAAGCTTTCTTT. Protein sequence: CASRSRTDTEAFF.

This chain uses TRBV7-2 with TRBJ1-5, with a tentative D call TRBD1 (5 bases). Trimming cost V 5 bases and J 14 bases, with 16 bases left between them. CDR3 length: 12 residues. CDR1 is SGHTA and CDR2 is FQGNSA in the germline V gene. CDR3 protein: CASSPQQGQKHF. CDR3 coding DNA: TGTGCCAGCAGCCCCCAGCAGGGTCAGAAGCATTTT.

Here the CDR3 DNA reads TGTGCCAGCAGCTTGCGGGGGGGCACAGATACGCAGTATTTT. It is translated as CASSLRGGTDTQYF. The chain is built from TRBV5-6 and TRBJ2-3; 7 bases line up with TRBD2. Germline CDR1 SGHDT, CDR2 YYEEEE. V shed 1 base and J 1 base; nucleotides not matched to a gene: 0. This CDR3 has 14 residues.

The chain uses TRBV19 and TRBJ2-1, with 8 bases lining up with TRBD1. Trimming removed 4 bases from V and 9 bases from J; junction bases left unmatched: 11. The CDR3 extends over 15 amino acids. CDR1 LNHDA and CDR2 SQIVND come from the germline V gene (reference sequence). The CDR3 protein is CASSNQGASTIEQFF. CDR3 DNA: TGTGCCAGTAGTAACCAGGGGGCTTCGACTATTGAGCAGTTCTTC. The complete variable domain, with remaining parts taken from reference TRBV19 and TRBJ2-1, reads DGGITQSPKYLFRKEGQNVTLSCEQNLNHDAMYWYRQDPGQGLRLIYYSQIVNDFQKGDIAEGYSVSREKKESFPLTVTSAQKNPTAFYLCASSNQGASTIEQFFGPGTRLTVL.

This chain uses TRBV6-6 with TRBJ2-7; 11 nucleotides line up with TRBD1. V gave up 9 bases and J gave up 1 base; unmatched junction bases: 5. This CDR3 spans 14 amino acids. CDR1 is MNHNY and CDR2 is SVGAGI in the germline V gene (reference sequence). CDR3 nucleotide sequence: TGTGCCAGTACCGGGACAGGGGGTTCCTACGAGCAGTACTTC. Translated, it gives CASTGTGGSYEQYF.

The chain combines TRBV30 with TRBJ2-3, with D maybe TRBD2 (6 bases). CDR1 GTSNPN and CDR2 SVGIG come from the germline V gene (reference sequence). Trimming shortened V by 0 bases and J by 6 bases, and 22 bases separated the two germline ends. This CDR3 has 17 amino acids. The CDR3 coding sequence is TGTGCCTGGAGTGTACAGCGACTAGGATTTTCCGGGGATACGCAGTATTTT. This encodes CAWSVQRLGFSGDTQYF.

This chain uses TRBV6-5 with TRBJ1-2; 7 bases agree with TRBD1. The V gene end was trimmed by 0 bases and the J gene end by 8 bases; junction bases not matched to a gene: 0. The germline V gene has CDR1 MNHEY and CDR2 SVGAGI. This CDR3 has 12 residues. For the CDR3, the DNA is TGTGCCAGCAGTTACTCAGGGGGCGGCTACACCTTC. Protein: CASSYSGGGYTF.

The CDR3 DNA follows: TGTGCCAGCAGGCCCGGGGACAGGGGAGACACTGAAGCTTTCTTT. Residues: CASRPGDRGDTEAFF. The chain recombines TRBV28 with TRBJ1-1; 10 bases fit TRBD1. V trimming: 6 bases; J trimming: 3 bases; junction bases outside the gene matches: 7. The V gene's germline CDR1 is MDHEN and CDR2 SYDVKM. The CDR3 extends over 15 amino acids.

The V gene is TRBV13, the J gene TRBJ2-7, with TRBD2 matching over 7 bases. The junction had 8 bases not matched to a gene; V was cut back by 4 bases and J by 2 bases. The germline CDR1 and CDR2 sequences are PRHDT and FYEKMQ (reference sequence). The length of the CDR3 is 15 residues. The CDR3 coding sequence is TGTGCCAGCAGCTCCAAGGGCCTAGCGGCCTACGAGCAGTACTTC. It encodes CASSSKGLAAYEQYF.